This T cell receptor beta chain was sequenced during a study of blood T cell repertoires in COVID-19. As for the study in general: T cells, B-cell-depleted T cells, or PBMCs supplied cDNA or gDNA.

TCRdb's copy holds only in-frame clones and misses some; the assay was immunoSEQ multiplex PCR. This repertoire shows approximately 150,000 clones, roughly 84% found once; its top ten account for more than 2%. This CDR3 is built from 16 residues. The V call is TRBV12-1, the J call TRBJ2-3; the table's D call TRBD2 went unverified against the DNA. TRBV12-1 is shown as a pseudogene. The sample comprised peripheral blood. The sequence derives from a human donor with acute or convalescent COVID-19. The donor label of this sample is uncertain. The CDR3, as DNA: TGTGCCAGCAGCTTTGAACCGAGCGGTCGAGGAATTCGTCAGTATTTT. Translation: CASSFEPSGRGIRQYF.